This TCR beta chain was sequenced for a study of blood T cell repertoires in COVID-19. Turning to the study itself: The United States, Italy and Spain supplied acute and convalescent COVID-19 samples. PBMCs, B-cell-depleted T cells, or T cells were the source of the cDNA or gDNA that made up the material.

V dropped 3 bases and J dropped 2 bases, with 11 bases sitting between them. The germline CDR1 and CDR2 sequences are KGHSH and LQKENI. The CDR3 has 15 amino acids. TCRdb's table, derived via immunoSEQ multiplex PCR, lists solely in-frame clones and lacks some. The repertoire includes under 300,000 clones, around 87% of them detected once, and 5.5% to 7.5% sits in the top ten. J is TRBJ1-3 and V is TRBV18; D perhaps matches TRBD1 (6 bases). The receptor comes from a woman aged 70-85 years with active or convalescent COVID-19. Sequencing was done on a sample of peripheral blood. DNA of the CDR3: TGTGCCAGCTCACCGGACAGTCCCCCTGGAAACACCATATATTTT. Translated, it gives CASSPDSPPGNTIYF.